The T cell receptor (beta chain) under discussion was sequenced for a study of blood T cell repertoires in COVID-19. Overall study: Some COVID-19 samples were acute and others convalescent; all came from the United States, Italy and Spain. PBMCs, B-cell-depleted T cells, or T cells provided the cDNA or gDNA that made up the material.

Original handling: Cell counts per sample came from amplifying reference gene primers. The data were produced by immunoSEQ multiplex PCR, yet TCRdb's version contains in-frame clones alone and is incomplete. The V and J calls and clone size are taken from that table; D and trimming were inferred from the DNA. This sample has fewer than 250,000 clones, with under 90% found just once. This clone was observed a few times. CDR1 and CDR2 (germline): LGHNA, YNFKEQ. The V end lost 3 bases, the J end lost 1 base, and 10 bases lay between the germline ends. The CDR3 covers 15 residues. The rearrangement links TRBV4-2 to TRBJ1-3; D gene ambiguous. Sequenced sample: peripheral blood. The clonotype comes from a man in his thirties or forties with active or convalescent COVID-19. As DNA, the CDR3 is TGTGCCAGCAGCCAGGCTCAATGGTCTGGAAACACCATATATTTT. As protein: CASSQAQWSGNTIYF.